These 18 T cell receptor beta chains were all obtained from the same sample, sequenced in a study of cytomegalovirus exposure and HLA in healthy donors. The PCR made use of 60 Vbeta and 13 Jbeta primers. Profiled with immunoSEQ multiplex PCR; TCRdb holds only in-frame clones, not every one. The repertoire consists of about 160,000 clones, with approximately 82% occurring once and the leading ten covering roughly 6.5%. The sequencing input was PBMCs. These receptors came from a man between 50 and 59 years old in good health and CMV-seropositive.

The CDR3 is CASSRQGNRNEQFF. The CDR3 nucleotides read TGTGCCAGTAGTCGACAGGGTAATCGGAATGAGCAGTTCTTC. The chain couples TRBV19 to TRBJ2-1; 7 bases agree with TRBD1. Germline CDR1 and CDR2: LNHDA and SQIVND (reference sequence). Losses at the gene ends were 5 bases for V and 7 bases for J; bases not matched to a gene: 8. The CDR3 is 14 residues long.

By sample fraction, this clone is medium-sized. The chain uses TRBV5-6 and TRBJ2-7; 7 bases are shared with TRBD1. This CDR3 contains 14 residues. The V and J ends lost 4 bases and 1 base, in that order; junction bases with no gene match: 5. Germline lookup yields CDR1 SGHDT and CDR2 YYEEEE. The CDR3 sequence: CASSLGTDSYEQYV. CDR3 bases: TGTGCCAGCAGCCTCGGGACAGATTCCTACGAGCAGTACGTC.

The chain combines TRBV18 with TRBJ1-1; D perhaps matches TRBD1 (5 bases). The CDR3 loop spans 14 amino acids. CDR1 is KGHSH, CDR2 LQKENI, per germline. V was clipped by 3 bases and J by 2 bases, with 10 bases between them. CDR3 sequence: CASSPRQSNTEAFF. The CDR3 bases are TGTGCCAGCTCACCCCGACAGAGTAACACTGAAGCTTTCTTT.

A single count supports this clone. The chain recombines TRBV7-3 with TRBJ2-1; 7 nucleotides align to TRBD1. The germline V gene has CDR1 SGHTA and CDR2 FQGTGA. This CDR3 has 13 amino acids. V was clipped by 5 bases and J by 7 bases; unmatched bases: 5. The CDR3 here is CASSPQGVNEQFF. The DNA for the CDR3 is TGTGCCAGCAGCCCCCAGGGGGTGAATGAGCAGTTCTTC. Full variable domain (remainder filled in from reference TRBV7-3 and TRBJ2-1): GAGVSQTPSNKVTEKGKYVELRCDPISGHTALYWYRQSLGQGPEFLIYFQGTGAADDSGLPNDRFFAVRPEGSVSTLKIQRTERGDSAVYLCASSPQGVNEQFFGPGTRLTVL.

This chain uses TRBV5-1 with TRBJ2-3, with a possible D match to TRBD2 (6 bases). This CDR3 is 14 amino acids long. The V end was cut by 7 bases, the J end by 1 base, with 13 bases between. The germline CDR1 and CDR2 sequences are SGHRS and YFSETQ. The CDR3, as DNA: TGCGCCAGCGCCATTTCGGGGGGCACAGATACGCAGTATTTT. This encodes CASAISGGTDTQYF.

The V gene is TRBV10-2, the J gene TRBJ2-7; 7 positions agree with TRBD2. This CDR3 is built from 18 residues. The V gene end was trimmed by 3 bases and the J gene end by 0 bases; junction bases not matched to a gene: 14. The germline gives CDR1 WSHSY, CDR2 SAAADI. DNA of the CDR3: TGCGCCAGCAGTGAAGTCAAGTTTGGGGGAGGGGCCTCCTACGAGCAGTACGTC. Translation gives CASSEVKFGGGASYEQYV.

The chain combines TRBV6-6 with TRBJ1-4, with D perhaps TRBD1 (6 bases). The germline V gene encodes CDR1 MNHNY and CDR2 SVGAGI (reference sequence). The V and J ends lost 2 bases and 4 bases respectively, with 8 bases between them. The CDR3 is 14 residues long. As DNA, the CDR3 is TGTGCCAGCAGTTACGGACAGCTTAATGAAAAACTGTTTTTT. Its protein is CASSYGQLNEKLFF.

V gene TRBV5-1 combines with J gene TRBJ1-4; tentative D call: TRBD1 (6 bases). Between the trimmed V and J ends, which lost 0 bases and 3 bases, there was a span of 9 bases. From germline, CDR1 is SGHRS and CDR2 YFSETQ. The CDR3 totals 15 residues. The CDR3 nucleotides are TGCGCCAGCAGCTTGGCGAGGGGGTCTAATGAAAAACTGTTTTTT. Translation gives CASSLARGSNEKLFF.

On this clone itself: This specimen includes other DNA sequences encoding the same CDR3. The chain links TRBV5-1 to TRBJ1-2; the match to TRBD1 covers 7 bases. Germline CDR1 is SGHRS and CDR2 is YFSETQ. The CDR3 has 14 amino acids. Trimming cost V 0 bases and J 1 base; bases outside gene matches: 0. In DNA, the CDR3 is TGCGCCAGCAGCTTGGACAGGGGTAACTATGGCTACACCTTC. Encoded protein: CASSLDRGNYGYTF.

V is TRBV5-4 and J is TRBJ2-1; TRBD2 agrees at 7 bases. The germline gives CDR1 SGHNT, CDR2 YYREEE (reference sequence). V shed 0 bases and J 7 bases; nucleotides not matched to a gene: 7. The CDR3 covers 15 residues. The CDR3 protein is CASSLGGGIWNEQFF. The CDR3 nucleotides read TGTGCCAGCAGCTTGGGGGGGGGAATTTGGAATGAGCAGTTCTTC.

V usage is TRBV6-1 and J usage is TRBJ2-2; TRBD1 aligns across 9 bases. The ends lost 8 bases at V and 3 bases at J; junction bases unmatched: 4. In germline, CDR1 is MNHNS, CDR2 SASEGT. The CDR3 extends over 14 amino acids. DNA for the CDR3: TGTGCCAGCGGAGACAGGGGGGACACCGGGGAGCTGTTTTTT. Encoded protein: CASGDRGDTGELFF.

The chain combines TRBV5-4 with TRBJ2-1; 7 bases match TRBD1. The CDR3 runs to 16 residues. Germline V gene sequence: CDR1 SGHNT, CDR2 YYREEE (reference sequence). V lost 2 bases to trimming and J lost 0 bases; unmatched junction nucleotides: 5. The CDR3 DNA is TGTGCCAGCAGCTTAGGGGGCGTCGGCTCCTACAATGAGCAGTTCTTC. As protein: CASSLGGVGSYNEQFF. The full variable domain, completed using reference TRBV5-4 and TRBJ2-1, is ETGVTQSPTHLIKTRGQQVTLRCSSQSGHNTVSWYQQALGQGPQFIFQYYREEENGRGNFPPRFSGLQFPNYSSELNVNALELDDSALYLCASSLGGVGSYNEQFFGPGTRLTVL.

This chain uses TRBV7-3 with TRBJ2-1; TRBD2 matches 9 bases. The CDR3 covers 15 residues. Germline loops: CDR1 SGHTA, CDR2 FQGTGA. The J segment lost 4 bases and the V segment lost 3 bases, leaving 4 bases of the junction unmatched. The CDR3 loop is CASSFTLAGYNEQFF. The CDR3 DNA is TGTGCCAGCAGCTTTACCCTAGCGGGGTACAATGAGCAGTTCTTC.

The chain carries TRBV29-1 and TRBJ1-2, with 8 bases matching TRBD1. Germline CDR1 is SQVTM and CDR2 is ANQGSEA. After removal of 6 bases from V and 6 bases from J, the junction contained 9 bases not matched to a gene. The CDR3 contains 13 residues. This chain's CDR3 is CSVEAQGADGYTF. The CDR3 nucleotides are TGCAGCGTGGAGGCGCAGGGGGCGGATGGCTACACCTTC.

This clone showed up just a few times. The chain uses TRBV5-4 and TRBJ2-3; perhaps TRBD2 as D (5 bases). The germline V gene has CDR1 SGHNT and CDR2 YYREEE (reference sequence). V shed 0 bases and J shed 4 bases, with 12 bases lying between them. The CDR3 has 15 amino acids. CDR3 in DNA: TGTGCCAGCAGCTTGGGTTCGCGGGTGGCAGATACGCAGTATTTT. Translated: CASSLGSRVADTQYF.

The V and J genes are TRBV6-5 and TRBJ2-1, with D tentatively TRBD2 (7 bases). The CDR3 sequence is 13 residues long. Trimming left V 2 bases short and J 9 bases short, with 11 bases between. Germline V gene sequence: CDR1 MNHEY, CDR2 SVGAGI. The CDR3 sequence is CASSYKGGGEQFF. The CDR3 region has the DNA TGTGCCAGCAGTTACAAAGGGGGGGGTGAGCAGTTCTTC.

This rearrangement joins TRBV9 to TRBJ1-1; the D is unclear. Germline loops: CDR1 SGDLS, CDR2 YYNGEE. Trimming shortened V by 2 bases and J by 2 bases, and 16 bases separated the two germline ends. CDR3 size: 16 residues. This CDR3 is CASSVSGLGPNTEAFF. The CDR3 DNA reads as TGTGCCAGCAGCGTCTCCGGGTTGGGTCCAAACACTGAAGCTTTCTTT.

The genes are TRBV7-2 and TRBJ2-5; 9 bases line up with TRBD2. The CDR3 is made up of 17 amino acids. Germline CDR1 SGHTA, CDR2 FQGNSA. The V segment lost 5 bases and the J segment 1 base; nucleotides outside the gene matches: 11. CDR3 nucleotides: TGTGCCAGCAGCCCCGGGGGTAGCGGGGGAACCCAAGAGACCCAGTACTTC. Translating it yields CASSPGGSGGTQETQYF.